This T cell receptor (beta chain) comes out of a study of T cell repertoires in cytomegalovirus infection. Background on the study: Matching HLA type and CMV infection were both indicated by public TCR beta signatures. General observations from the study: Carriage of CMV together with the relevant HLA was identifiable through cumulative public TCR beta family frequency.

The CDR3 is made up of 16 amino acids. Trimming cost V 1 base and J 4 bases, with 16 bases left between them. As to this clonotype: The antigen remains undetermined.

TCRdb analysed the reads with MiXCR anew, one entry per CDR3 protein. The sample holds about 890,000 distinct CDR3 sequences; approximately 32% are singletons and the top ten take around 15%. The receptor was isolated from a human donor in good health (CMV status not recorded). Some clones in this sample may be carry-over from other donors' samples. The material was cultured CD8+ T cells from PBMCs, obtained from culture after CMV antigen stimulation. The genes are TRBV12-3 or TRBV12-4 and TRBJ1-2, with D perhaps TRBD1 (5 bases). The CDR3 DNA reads TGTGCCAGCAGTTTAGAAACAGGACCTCTAGTCTATGGCTACACCTTC. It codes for CASSLETGPLVYGYTF.